This T cell receptor beta chain was identified during a study of OX40 agonist ivuxolimab in advanced cancers. Study-wide findings and caveats: Doses of 0.1 to 3.0 mg/kg were accompanied by clonal expansion of CD4+ and CD8+ blood T cells by week 6. Patients who responded partially at 0.1-3.0 mg/kg showed clonal expansion ranking among the lowest.

A history of autoimmune disease or systemic immunosuppression excluded patients. The CDR3 runs 13 residues. Trimming stripped 9 bases from V and 5 bases from J, with 11 bases between. Germline CDR1 LNHDA, CDR2 SQIVND (reference sequence). Comments on this clone: Its antigen is currently unknown.

Data came from immunoSEQ multiplex PCR; TCRdb stores just in-frame clones and leaves some out. This sample has some 50,000 clones, with 80% to 90% found just once. The source was CD4+ or CD8+ T cells sorted from blood, collected in a trial of the OX40 agonist ivuxolimab. The chain recombines TRBV19 with TRBJ1-6; D may be TRBD1 (6 bases). This TCR was sampled from an adult with an advanced solid tumor such as melanoma, head and neck, liver or kidney cancer. Here the CDR3 reads CASRQANNSPLHF. As DNA, the CDR3 is TGTGCCAGCCGACAGGCGAATAATTCACCCCTCCACTTT. Variable domain in full (rest from reference TRBV19 and TRBJ1-6): DGGITQSPKYLFRKEGQNVTLSCEQNLNHDAMYWYRQDPGQGLRLIYYSQIVNDFQKGDIAEGYSVSREKKESFPLTVTSAQKNPTAFYLCASRQANNSPLHFGNGTRLTVT.